This T cell receptor beta chain was identified during a study of human T cells and chemical hapten exposure. J lost 1 base, V lost 6 bases, and 6 bases had no gene match. The CDR3 has 16 amino acids. Germline CDR1 is MNHEY and CDR2 is SVGAGI. Regarding time point: pre-sensitization, week 0. Stated treatment: therapeutic diphenylcyclopropenone sensitization with weekly scalp DPC. A single record per CDR3 protein comes from TCRdb applying MiXCR to the RACE reads. This sample carries fewer than 300,000 distinct CDR3 sequences, more than 6.5% of them seen once, and the ten largest clones take about 2.5%. This clonotype was counted many times.

Sequenced here: whole blood, sampled in connection with sensitization to the hapten diphenylcyclopropenone (DPC). The receptor was derived from a woman in her 40s with alopecia areata. Some clones in this sample may be carry-over from other donors' samples. The chain combines TRBV6-5 with TRBJ2-1; the match to TRBD2 covers 10 bases. The CDR3 DNA reads as TGTGCCAGCAGCCGAGTAGCGGGAGGATCCTACAATGAGCAGTTCTTC. It encodes CASSRVAGGSYNEQFF.